The present TCR beta chain was sequenced within a study of OX40 agonist ivuxolimab in advanced cancers. The V and J ends lost 3 bases and 5 bases respectively, with 19 bases between them. This CDR3 is built from 16 residues. The germline gives CDR1 KGHSH, CDR2 LQKENI. Sequenced by immunoSEQ multiplex PCR; TCRdb stores in-frame clones only, minus some. The table records 80,000 or so clones, 90% of them present only once. Autoimmune disease history or systemic immunosuppression was exclusionary. General study points: Patients with a partial response at 0.1-3.0 mg/kg had among the lowest clonal expansion.

As concerns this clone: Its antigen is currently unknown.

The sequence derives from an adult with an advanced solid tumor such as melanoma, head and neck, liver or kidney cancer. The specimen was CD4+ or CD8+ T cells sorted from blood, collected in a trial of the OX40 agonist ivuxolimab. The chain combines TRBV18 with TRBJ2-5, with a tentative D call TRBD2 (6 bases). The CDR3 protein is CASSPSDIRAGETQYF. DNA of the CDR3: TGTGCCAGCTCACCTTCGGACATAAGGGCGGGGGAGACCCAGTACTTC.